The 6 T cell receptor beta chains below were found in one sample sequenced in a study of identical twins. TCRdb independently ran MiXCR on the 5' RACE reads; one entry per CDR3 protein. The table has about 280,000 distinct CDR3 sequences, 6.5% to 9.5% seen once. This same sample was also part of a study on yellow fever vaccine responses in identical twins.

The sequenced material came from memory (CD45RO+) T cells sorted from blood. All receptors derive from a woman younger than 35 in good health.

The chain has TRBV20-1 and TRBJ2-2, with D unclear. CDR3 length: 15 residues. Germline loops: CDR1 DFQATT, CDR2 SNEGSKA (reference sequence). Deletions cut 1 base from V and 6 bases from J, with 15 bases between. CDR3: CSARGPFNVPGELFF. The CDR3 bases are TGCAGTGCTAGAGGACCGTTCAATGTCCCCGGGGAGCTGTTTTTT.

The chain is built from TRBV3-1 and TRBJ2-1; TRBD2 matches at 8 bases. V trimming: 5 bases; J trimming: 4 bases; junction bases outside the gene matches: 10. CDR1 is LGHDT and CDR2 is YNNKEL in the germline V gene (reference sequence). The CDR3 length is 16 residues. In DNA, the CDR3 is TGTGCCAGCAGCTCCCGTGGTAGCGGGAATTACAATGAGCAGTTCTTC. Protein: CASSSRGSGNYNEQFF.

This rearrangement joins TRBV10-3 to TRBJ2-1; D may match TRBD1 or TRBD2 (7 bases each). CDR3 length equals 15 residues. Trimming stripped 0 bases from V and 7 bases from J, with 13 bases between. Germline lookup yields CDR1 ENHRY and CDR2 SYGVKD. For the CDR3, the DNA is TGTGCCATCAGTGAGTCGACCCAGGGGGGGAATGAGCAGTTCTTC. Translated, it gives CAISESTQGGNEQFF.

This chain connects TRBV7-7 to TRBJ2-5, with 7 positions matching TRBD2. Germline-derived CDR1 and CDR2 are SSHAT and FNYEAQ (reference sequence). Trimming took 4 bases from V and 4 from J; bases not matched to a gene: 6. This CDR3 is built from 14 residues. The CDR3 region is CASSSVRGVETQYF. The CDR3 DNA sequence: TGTGCCAGCAGCTCCGTCCGGGGGGTAGAGACCCAGTACTTC.

This clonotype was counted ten times or more. This sequence joins TRBV20-1 and TRBJ1-3; the D gene is possibly TRBD1 (5 bases). The germline V and J ends were trimmed by 1 base and 0 bases, with 13 bases remaining between them. Germline V gives CDR1 DFQATT, CDR2 SNEGSKA (reference sequence). The CDR3 runs to 16 residues. As DNA, the CDR3 is TGCAGTGCTAGAGGATTACAGGCTAACTCTGGAAACACCATATATTTT. It yields the protein CSARGLQANSGNTIYF.

Many counts were recorded for this clonotype. The gene calls are TRBV9 and TRBJ2-1; D ambiguous. The germline V gene has CDR1 SGDLS and CDR2 YYNGEE. This CDR3 is built from 15 residues. The germline V and J ends were trimmed by 0 bases and 4 bases, with 11 bases remaining between them. CDR3 nucleotides: TGTGCCAGCAGCGTAGAGGGTCTTCGATACAATGAGCAGTTCTTC. Amino acid sequence: CASSVEGLRYNEQFF.